This T cell receptor (beta chain) was documented in a study of shared clonotypes between healthy human individuals. The CDR3 runs 16 residues. The V end lost 3 bases, the J end lost 0 bases, and 13 bases lay between the germline ends. Germline V gene sequence: CDR1 SGDLS, CDR2 YYNGEE. Every subset's genomic DNA went evenly onto several immunoSEQ plates. Sorted-subset replicate PCR reactions contained roughly 210 ng DNA, corresponding to approximately 30,000 T cell genomes. TCRdb keeps only in-frame clones here, not all; method: immunoSEQ multiplex PCR. Of approximately 2,000,000 clones in the sample, 92% were seen once. Donors, healthy HIV-negative adults, lacked recent acute infections or vaccinations. General observations from the study: Naive subsets generally had larger estimated richness than memory subsets.

On this clone itself: Its antigen is not identified.

The chain combines TRBV9 with TRBJ2-1; D uncertain. The sequence came from a man younger than 30 in good health. Some clones in this sample may be carry-over from other donors' samples. Source material: naive CD4+ T cells from PBMCs. As to subset: CD45RA+ positively selected. The CDR3 loop is CASSALGADSYNEQFF. The CDR3 coding sequence is TGTGCCAGCAGCGCACTGGGTGCCGACTCCTACAATGAGCAGTTCTTC.